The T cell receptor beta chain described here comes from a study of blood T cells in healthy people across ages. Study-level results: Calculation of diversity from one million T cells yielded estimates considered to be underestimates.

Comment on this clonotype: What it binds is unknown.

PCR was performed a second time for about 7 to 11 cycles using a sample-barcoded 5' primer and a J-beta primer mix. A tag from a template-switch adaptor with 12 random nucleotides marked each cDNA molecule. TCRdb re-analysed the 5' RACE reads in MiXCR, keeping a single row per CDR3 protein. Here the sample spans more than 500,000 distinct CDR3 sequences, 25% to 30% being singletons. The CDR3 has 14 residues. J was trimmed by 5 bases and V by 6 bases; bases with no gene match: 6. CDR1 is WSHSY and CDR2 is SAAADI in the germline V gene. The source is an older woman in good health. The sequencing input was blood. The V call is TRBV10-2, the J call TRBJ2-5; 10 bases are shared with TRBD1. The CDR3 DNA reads TGCGCCAGCAGGGAGACAGGGGGCCGGGAGACCCAGTACTTC. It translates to CASRETGGRETQYF.